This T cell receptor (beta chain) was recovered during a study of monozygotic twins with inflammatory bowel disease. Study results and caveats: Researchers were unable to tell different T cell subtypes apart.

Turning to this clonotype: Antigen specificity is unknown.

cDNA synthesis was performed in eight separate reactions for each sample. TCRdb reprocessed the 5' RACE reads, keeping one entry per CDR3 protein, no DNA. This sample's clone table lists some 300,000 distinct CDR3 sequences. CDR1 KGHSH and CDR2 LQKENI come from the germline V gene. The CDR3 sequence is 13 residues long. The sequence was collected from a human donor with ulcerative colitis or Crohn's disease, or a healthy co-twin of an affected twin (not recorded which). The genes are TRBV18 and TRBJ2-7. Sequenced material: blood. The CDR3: CASSPDILYEQYF.